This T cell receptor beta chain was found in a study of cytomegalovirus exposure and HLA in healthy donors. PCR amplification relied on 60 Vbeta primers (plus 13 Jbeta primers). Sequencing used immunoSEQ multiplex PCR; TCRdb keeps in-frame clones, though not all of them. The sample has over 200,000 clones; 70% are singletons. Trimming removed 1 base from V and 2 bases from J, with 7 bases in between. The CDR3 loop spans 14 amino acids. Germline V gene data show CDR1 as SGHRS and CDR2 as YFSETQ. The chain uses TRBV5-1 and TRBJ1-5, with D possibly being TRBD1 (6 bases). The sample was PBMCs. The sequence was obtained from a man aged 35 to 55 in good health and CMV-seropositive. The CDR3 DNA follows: TGCGCCAGCAGCTTGACAGGGCGCAATCAGCCCCAGCATTTT. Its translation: CASSLTGRNQPQHF.